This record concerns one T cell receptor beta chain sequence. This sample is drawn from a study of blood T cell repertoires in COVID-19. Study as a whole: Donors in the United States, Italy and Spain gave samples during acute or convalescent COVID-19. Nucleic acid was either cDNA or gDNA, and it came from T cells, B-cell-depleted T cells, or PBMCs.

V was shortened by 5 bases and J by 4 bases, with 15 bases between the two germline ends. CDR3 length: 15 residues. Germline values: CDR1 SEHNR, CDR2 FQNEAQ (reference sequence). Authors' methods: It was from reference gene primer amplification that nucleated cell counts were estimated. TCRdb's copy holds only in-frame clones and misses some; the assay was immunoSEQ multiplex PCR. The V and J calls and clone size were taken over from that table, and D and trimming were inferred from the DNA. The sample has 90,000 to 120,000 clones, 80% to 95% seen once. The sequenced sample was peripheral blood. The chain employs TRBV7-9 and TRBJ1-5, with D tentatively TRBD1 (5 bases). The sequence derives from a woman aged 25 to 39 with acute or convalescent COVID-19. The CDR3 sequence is CASSRDQGGNQPQHF. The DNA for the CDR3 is TGTGCCAGCAGCAGGGATCAGGGAGGGAATCAGCCCCAGCATTTT. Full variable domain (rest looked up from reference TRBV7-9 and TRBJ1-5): DTGVSQNPRHKITKRGQNVTFRCDPISEHNRLYWYRQTLGQGPEFLTYFQNEAQLEKSRLLSDRFSAERPKGSFSTLEIQRTEQGDSAMYLCASSRDQGGNQPQHFGDGTRLSIL.